The clone carrying this T cell receptor (beta chain) was seen a single time. Its antigen is currently unknown. The sample is drawn from a study of somatic mutations in cytotoxic T cells in rheumatoid arthritis. Across the whole study: The flow sorting of some V beta antibody-stained T-cell populations reached nearly 100% purity, and the sorted populations included V beta1+ cells sequenced for TCRB.

The CDR3 loop spans 12 amino acids. Germline CDR1 is PRHDT and CDR2 is FYEKMQ (reference sequence). V was cut by 4 bases and J by 7 bases, with 8 bases left in between. Whole-study results and caveats: Rheumatoid arthritis patients showed slight TRBV07 underrepresentation, unadjusted for multiple comparisons. In about an eighth of the roughly 65 patients, the largest CD8+ clone exceeded 20% of CD8+ cells. Patients with rheumatoid arthritis, but not healthy controls, had CD8+ clonality that increased with age.

Only in-frame clones appear in the TCRdb table, and some are missing; sequencing was by immunoSEQ multiplex PCR. Among 6,800 or so clones listed, 60% to 85% were seen once. The gene calls are TRBV13 and TRBJ2-1; TRBD1 might be the D (5 bases). The receptor was isolated from an adult with rheumatoid arthritis. The source material was CD8+ T cells sorted from blood. The CDR3, as DNA: TGTGCCAGCAGCTCGGACAAGAATGAGCAGTTCTTC. Protein product: CASSSDKNEQFF. The whole variable domain, remainder taken from reference TRBV13 and TRBJ2-1, is AAGVIQSPRHLIKEKRETATLKCYPIPRHDTVYWYQQGPGQDPQFLISFYEKMQSDKGSIPDRFSAQQFSDYHSELNMSSLELGDSALYFCASSSDKNEQFFGPGTRLTVL.